This record looks at one T cell receptor beta chain sequence and its context. What it binds is unknown. The record originates from a study of shared clonotypes between healthy human individuals. As for the study in general: Used for every donor were three CD4 naive, three CD4 memory, two CD8 naive and one CD8 memory plate.

Findings and limits, study-wide: With few donors, the genetic and exposure-history diversity represented was limited.

The CDR3 runs 17 residues. With V trimmed by 4 bases and J by 2 bases, 8 bases remained unmatched. Per the germline V gene, CDR1 is SGHTA and CDR2 is FQGNSA. The sorted-subset replicate PCRs were given around 200 ng DNA, which is 31,000 or so T cell genomes. TCRdb keeps only in-frame clones here, not all; method: immunoSEQ multiplex PCR. The table shows over a million clones, with about four fifths occurring only once. The sequencing sample was made of memory CD4+ T cells from PBMCs. Specified subset: CD45RA-negative fraction. This TCR came from a man younger than 35 in good health. Some clones in this sample may be carry-over from other donors' samples. The chain uses TRBV7-2 and TRBJ2-3; 11 positions agree with TRBD2. Here the CDR3 reads CASSYTGTSGNTDTQYF. CDR3 DNA sequence: TGTGCCAGCAGCTATACCGGGACTAGCGGAAACACAGATACGCAGTATTTT.